This record looks at one T cell receptor (beta chain) sequence and its context. The CDR3 contains 16 residues. V gave up 5 bases and J gave up 8 bases; unmatched junction bases: 13. Germline V lookup: CDR1 SNHLY, CDR2 FYNNEI. Clones were read by immunoSEQ multiplex PCR, and TCRdb kept only the in-frame ones, dropping some. Among under 250,000 clones listed, about 93% were seen once. This sample is part of a study of blood T cell repertoires in COVID-19. The specimen sequenced was peripheral blood. This receptor was taken from a man aged 30 to 45 with COVID-19, enrolled during active disease. V and J are TRBV2 and TRBJ1-4, with 8 nucleotides matching TRBD1. This CDR3 is CASSPSRGLDKEKLFF. CDR3 nucleotide sequence: TGTGCCAGCAGTCCAAGCAGGGGGCTCGATAAGGAAAAACTGTTTTTT. The full variable domain, with the rest looked up from reference TRBV2 and TRBJ1-4, is EPEVTQTPSHQVTQMGQEVILRCVPISNHLYFYWYRQILGQKVEFLVSFYNNEISEKSEIFDDQFSVERPDGSNFTLKIRSTKLEDSAMYFCASSPSRGLDKEKLFFGSGTQLSVL.